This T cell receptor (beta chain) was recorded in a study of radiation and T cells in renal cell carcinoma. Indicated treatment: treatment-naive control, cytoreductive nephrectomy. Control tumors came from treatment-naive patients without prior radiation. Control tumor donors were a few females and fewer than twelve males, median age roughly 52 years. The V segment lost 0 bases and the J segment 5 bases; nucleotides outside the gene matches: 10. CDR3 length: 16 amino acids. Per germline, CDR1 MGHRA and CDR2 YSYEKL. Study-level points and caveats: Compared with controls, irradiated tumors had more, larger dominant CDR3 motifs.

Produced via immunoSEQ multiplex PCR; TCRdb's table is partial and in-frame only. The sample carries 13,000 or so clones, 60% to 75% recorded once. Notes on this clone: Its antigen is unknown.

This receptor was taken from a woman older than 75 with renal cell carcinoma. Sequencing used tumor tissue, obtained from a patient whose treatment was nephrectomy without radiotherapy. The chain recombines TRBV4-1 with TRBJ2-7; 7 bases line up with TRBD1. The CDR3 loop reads CASSQETGRGSNEQYF. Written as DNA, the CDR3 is TGCGCCAGCAGCCAAGAGACGGGCAGGGGGTCTAACGAGCAGTACTTC.